The rows below give T cell receptor beta chains drawn from one sample of a study of blood T cell repertoires in COVID-19. Some clones are missing from TCRdb's copy, which holds only in-frame ones; the method was immunoSEQ multiplex PCR. The repertoire holds about 410,000 clones, with approximately 89% as singletons. The sequencing sample was made of peripheral blood. All receptors come from a woman aged 40 to 50 with COVID-19, enrolled during active disease. The CDR3 runs from the conserved cysteine through the conserved F or W. The D gene is left open where the match is weak. Size is stated for part of the rows, as once, few or many counts, or as a class when the clone is expanded.

clone_size: .
v_call: TRBV5-1
d_call: .
j_call: TRBJ1-2
cdr3_nt: TGCGCCAGCAGCCCACAGAATAACTATGGCTACACCTTC
cdr3_aa: CASSPQNNYGYTF

clone_size: .
v_call: TRBV2
d_call: .
j_call: TRBJ1-5
cdr3_nt: TGTGCCAGCAGTGAAGAACAAATCAATCAGCCCCAGCATTTT
cdr3_aa: CASSEEQINQPQHF

clone_size: .
v_call: TRBV5-4
d_call: .
j_call: TRBJ1-2
cdr3_nt: TGTGCCAGCAGCTTGGGTGGACAGAACTATGGCTACACCTTC
cdr3_aa: CASSLGGQNYGYTF

clone_size: .
v_call: TRBV5-6
d_call: .
j_call: TRBJ1-2
cdr3_nt: TGTGCCAGCAGCTTGGGATTGCTACCCTATGGCTACACCTTC
cdr3_aa: CASSLGLLPYGYTF

clone_size: .
v_call: TRBV6-2/TRBV6-3
d_call: .
j_call: TRBJ2-1
cdr3_nt: TGTGCCAGCAGTTACTCGTGGCGGAACCCCTCCTACAATGAGCAGTTCTTC
cdr3_aa: CASSYSWRNPSYNEQFF

clone_size: .
v_call: TRBV9
d_call: TRBD2
j_call: TRBJ2-1
cdr3_nt: TGTGCCAGCAGCCATACCCTAGCGGGAGGCCCTATGGATGAGCAGTTCTTC
cdr3_aa: CASSHTLAGGPMDEQFF

clone_size: once
v_call: TRBV28
d_call: .
j_call: TRBJ1-2
cdr3_nt: TGTGCCAGCAGTTTATACCGTACCAGGGGCGAGGGCTACACCTTC
cdr3_aa: CASSLYRTRGEGYTF

clone_size: many
v_call: TRBV6-5
d_call: TRBD1
j_call: TRBJ1-1
cdr3_nt: TGTGCCAGCAGGCCCTTTCTGGACAGGACTGAAGCTTTCTTT
cdr3_aa: CASRPFLDRTEAFF

clone_size: .
v_call: TRBV2
d_call: TRBD1
j_call: TRBJ1-5
cdr3_nt: TGTGCCAGCACCGAAGGGGGCAGAGTTAGCAATCAGCCCCAGCATTTT
cdr3_aa: CASTEGGRVSNQPQHF

clone_size: .
v_call: TRBV6-5
d_call: TRBD1
j_call: TRBJ2-7
cdr3_nt: TGTGCCAGCAGTTCACCAAGCACAGGGGTTTCCTACGAGCAGTACTTC
cdr3_aa: CASSSPSTGVSYEQYF

clone_size: few
v_call: TRBV30
d_call: .
j_call: TRBJ1-4
cdr3_nt: TGTGCCTGGAGAGTGGGGCTTGCTGAAAAACTGTTTTTT
cdr3_aa: CAWRVGLAEKLFF

clone_size: .
v_call: TRBV7-8
d_call: .
j_call: TRBJ2-5
cdr3_nt: TGTGCCAGCAGCGCCGACACAGGGCATCAAGAGACCCAGTACTTC
cdr3_aa: CASSADTGHQETQYF

clone_size: .
v_call: TRBV19
d_call: .
j_call: TRBJ2-2
cdr3_nt: TGTGCCAGTAGGATGACTAATACGAACACCGGGGAGCTGTTTTTT
cdr3_aa: CASRMTNTNTGELFF

clone_size: .
v_call: TRBV23-1
d_call: .
j_call: TRBJ2-7
cdr3_nt: TGCGCCAGCAGTCAATCGTGTCAGGGTATCCACGAGCAGTACTTC
cdr3_aa: CASSQSCQGIHEQYF

clone_size: .
v_call: TRBV4-1
d_call: .
j_call: TRBJ2-3
cdr3_nt: TGCGCCAGCAGCCAAGATCTAGGGGTTAAGCAGTATTTT
cdr3_aa: CASSQDLGVKQYF

clone_size: .
v_call: TRBV5-1
d_call: .
j_call: TRBJ2-3
cdr3_nt: TGCGCCAGCAGCTTGGACAGAAACACAGATACGCAGTATTTT
cdr3_aa: CASSLDRNTDTQYF

clone_size: .
v_call: TRBV7-2
d_call: .
j_call: TRBJ1-6
cdr3_nt: TGTGCCAGCAGCTCCTCAGGGGATTCACCCCTCCACTTT
cdr3_aa: CASSSSGDSPLHF

clone_size: .
v_call: TRBV1
d_call: .
j_call: TRBJ1-4
cdr3_nt: TGCACCAGCCCCCAGCGGGAAAAACTGTTTTTT
cdr3_aa: CTSPQREKLFF

clone_size: .
v_call: TRBV28
d_call: .
j_call: TRBJ1-4
cdr3_nt: TGTGCCAGCAGTTTACCAGGGTTGAGCGAAAAACTGTTTTTT
cdr3_aa: CASSLPGLSEKLFF

clone_size: .
v_call: TRBV5-6
d_call: .
j_call: TRBJ1-2
cdr3_nt: TGTGCCAGCAGCTTGGGGTCGTCTCGAGGGGGATCTAACTATGGCTACACCTTC
cdr3_aa: CASSLGSSRGGSNYGYTF

clone_size: .
v_call: TRBV5-1
d_call: TRBD1
j_call: TRBJ1-2
cdr3_nt: TGCGCCAGCAGCTCAGGGGGCCCGAGCTATGGCTACACCTTC
cdr3_aa: CASSSGGPSYGYTF

clone_size: .
v_call: TRBV28
d_call: TRBD1
j_call: TRBJ2-7
cdr3_nt: TGTGCCAGCAGTGGGACAGGCCTCCCCTACTACGAGCAGTACTTC
cdr3_aa: CASSGTGLPYYEQYF

clone_size: once
v_call: TRBV7-2
d_call: .
j_call: TRBJ1-2
cdr3_nt: TGTGCCAGCACCCCTGGACTCCGGGGCTATGGCTACACCTTC
cdr3_aa: CASTPGLRGYGYTF

clone_size: .
v_call: TRBV6-5
d_call: TRBD1
j_call: TRBJ2-7
cdr3_nt: TGTGCCAGCGGGTCGGGAACAGGGGGCTACGAGCAGTACTTC
cdr3_aa: CASGSGTGGYEQYF

clone_size: .
v_call: TRBV28
d_call: TRBD1
j_call: TRBJ2-7
cdr3_nt: TGTGCCAGCACTTATGGGCGACAGGGCTACGAGCAGTACTTC
cdr3_aa: CASTYGRQGYEQYF

clone_size: .
v_call: TRBV5-1
d_call: .
j_call: TRBJ2-3
cdr3_nt: TGCGCCAGCAGCGTCAGAGGGACCTCGGAGGGAGATACGCAGTATTTT
cdr3_aa: CASSVRGTSEGDTQYF

clone_size: few
v_call: TRBV28
d_call: TRBD2
j_call: TRBJ2-7
cdr3_nt: TGTGCCAGCAGCGGGAGGAGAGGAGCCTACGAGCAGTACTTC
cdr3_aa: CASSGRRGAYEQYF

clone_size: .
v_call: TRBV19
d_call: .
j_call: TRBJ1-4
cdr3_nt: TGTGCCAGTAGTCCCCGGAGATATGGGGAAAAACTGTTTTTT
cdr3_aa: CASSPRRYGEKLFF

clone_size: .
v_call: TRBV11-2
d_call: .
j_call: TRBJ1-6
cdr3_nt: TGTGCCAGCAGCTTAGTGTGGGGGGGAAACACATCACCCCTCCACTTT
cdr3_aa: CASSLVWGGNTSPLHF

clone_size: .
v_call: TRBV15
d_call: .
j_call: TRBJ1-2
cdr3_nt: TGTGCCACCAGCAGGAGGACAGTTCCGGGCATCTATGGCTACACCTTC
cdr3_aa: CATSRRTVPGIYGYTF

clone_size: .
v_call: TRBV5-1
d_call: TRBD1
j_call: TRBJ2-7
cdr3_nt: TGCGCCAGCAGCCTGGCGGGACAGGGCTACGAGCAGTACTTC
cdr3_aa: CASSLAGQGYEQYF

clone_size: .
v_call: TRBV25-1
d_call: .
j_call: TRBJ2-7
cdr3_nt: TGTGCCAGCAGTGAACCAGCACTTGGGCGCTACGAGCAGTACTTC
cdr3_aa: CASSEPALGRYEQYF

clone_size: few
v_call: TRBV18
d_call: TRBD1
j_call: TRBJ1-5
cdr3_nt: TGTGCCAGCTCACCGGGCAGGGGGAGCAATCAGCCCCAGCATTTT
cdr3_aa: CASSPGRGSNQPQHF

clone_size: .
v_call: TRBV7-2
d_call: .
j_call: TRBJ1-2
cdr3_nt: TGTGCCAGCAGCCAGTTTGCCGGGGGTACCTATGGCTACACCTTC
cdr3_aa: CASSQFAGGTYGYTF

clone_size: .
v_call: TRBV5-4
d_call: TRBD2
j_call: TRBJ2-1
cdr3_nt: TGTGCCAGCAGCCCGGGGACTAGCGGGAGGCCTAGCTCCTACAATGAGCAGTTCTTC
cdr3_aa: CASSPGTSGRPSSYNEQFF

clone_size: .
v_call: TRBV3-1/TRBV3-2
d_call: .
j_call: TRBJ1-4
cdr3_nt: TGTGCCAGCAGCCGAGGATTGAGAGAGGGACTTCATAAGGCACTGTTTTTT
cdr3_aa: CASSRGLREGLHKALFF

clone_size: few
v_call: TRBV29-1
d_call: .
j_call: TRBJ1-2
cdr3_nt: TGCAGCGTTTCGGGCTACACCTTC
cdr3_aa: CSVSGYTF

clone_size: few
v_call: TRBV7-2
d_call: .
j_call: TRBJ1-6
cdr3_nt: TGTGCCAGCAGCTTGGAGAGAGATTCACCCCTCCACTTT
cdr3_aa: CASSLERDSPLHF

clone_size: .
v_call: TRBV9
d_call: .
j_call: TRBJ2-3
cdr3_nt: TGTGCCAGCAGCGTAATTGGGGCCACAGATACGCAGTATTTT
cdr3_aa: CASSVIGATDTQYF

clone_size: .
v_call: TRBV19
d_call: TRBD2
j_call: TRBJ2-1
cdr3_nt: TGTGCCAGTAGTGGTAGCGGGAGCCCGAGCTCCTACAATGAGCAGTTCTTC
cdr3_aa: CASSGSGSPSSYNEQFF

clone_size: .
v_call: TRBV12-3/TRBV12-4
d_call: .
j_call: TRBJ1-2
cdr3_nt: TGTGCCAGCAGTACGACAGCGTCTGGGGGCTACACCTTC
cdr3_aa: CASSTTASGGYTF

clone_size: .
v_call: TRBV5-4
d_call: TRBD1
j_call: TRBJ2-7
cdr3_nt: TGTGCCAGCAGCCCACCTCCGGGACAGGGGCGCTACGAGCAGTACTTC
cdr3_aa: CASSPPPGQGRYEQYF

clone_size: .
v_call: TRBV9
d_call: .
j_call: TRBJ1-4
cdr3_nt: TGTGCCAGCAGCGTAGGAGATGGGGCGTCTAATGAAAAACTGTTTTTT
cdr3_aa: CASSVGDGASNEKLFF

clone_size: once
v_call: TRBV6-1
d_call: .
j_call: TRBJ1-2
cdr3_nt: TGTGCCAGCAGTGAAACGCAGACAGACATCATAAACTATGGCTACACCTTC
cdr3_aa: CASSETQTDIINYGYTF

clone_size: .
v_call: TRBV9
d_call: TRBD1
j_call: TRBJ1-2
cdr3_nt: TGTGCCAGCAGCGGGTGGACAGGGCATATCTATGGCTACACCTTC
cdr3_aa: CASSGWTGHIYGYTF

clone_size: .
v_call: TRBV5-4
d_call: TRBD1
j_call: TRBJ2-3
cdr3_nt: TGTGCCAGCAGCTCAAGGACAGGGGGCACAGATACGCAGTATTTT
cdr3_aa: CASSSRTGGTDTQYF

clone_size: few
v_call: TRBV2
d_call: TRBD1
j_call: TRBJ1-6
cdr3_nt: TGTGCCAGCAGTGGGACAGGGAATAATTCACCCCTCCACTTT
cdr3_aa: CASSGTGNNSPLHF

clone_size: .
v_call: TRBV5-4
d_call: TRBD1
j_call: TRBJ1-2
cdr3_nt: TGTGCCAGCAGTCCAGGCGGCGTTGGACAGGGGGCAAGAGGCTATGGCTACACCTTC
cdr3_aa: CASSPGGVGQGARGYGYTF

clone_size: .
v_call: TRBV27
d_call: .
j_call: TRBJ1-2
cdr3_nt: TGTGCCAGCTGGGGGGGGATTAGAGGCTACACCTTC
cdr3_aa: CASWGGIRGYTF

clone_size: .
v_call: TRBV7-2
d_call: .
j_call: TRBJ2-7
cdr3_nt: TGTGCCAGCAGCTTAGACAGGGTTTCCTACGAGCAGTACTTC
cdr3_aa: CASSLDRVSYEQYF

clone_size: .
v_call: TRBV3-1/TRBV3-2
d_call: .
j_call: TRBJ2-7
cdr3_nt: TGTGCCAGCAGCCAATTTACGGGTGAGCAGTACTTC
cdr3_aa: CASSQFTGEQYF

clone_size: .
v_call: TRBV5-1
d_call: TRBD1
j_call: TRBJ2-7
cdr3_nt: TGCGCCAGCACCTTAAACTCCGGGACAGGCTCCTACGAGCAGTACTTC
cdr3_aa: CASTLNSGTGSYEQYF

clone_size: .
v_call: TRBV27
d_call: .
j_call: TRBJ2-7
cdr3_nt: TGTGCCAGTATGGGGCGCTACGAGCAGTACTTC
cdr3_aa: CASMGRYEQYF

clone_size: .
v_call: TRBV28
d_call: TRBD1
j_call: TRBJ1-1
cdr3_nt: TGTGCCAGCATTTACAGGGGTTATGAAGCTTTCTTT
cdr3_aa: CASIYRGYEAFF